Listed below are T cell receptor beta chains from one sample, sequenced in a study of somatic mutations in cytotoxic T cells in rheumatoid arthritis. Libraries were prepared by immunoSEQ multiplex PCR; TCRdb keeps only in-frame clonotypes and omits some of them. The profile shows some 27,000 clones, nearly 75% of them singletons. The specimen was CD8+ T cells sorted from blood. These receptors originate from a woman under 30 in good health. The CDR3 runs from the conserved cysteine through the conserved F or W. The order of the fields is V gene, J gene, clone size, D gene, CDR3 DNA, CDR3 protein. The D gene is left open where the match is weak. Clone size, where shown, is once, few, many, or a class for clones that have expanded.

V: TRBV28; J: TRBJ2-3; size: NA; D: TRBD1; DNA: TGTGCCAGCAGTTTAGGCTATCAGGCAGAGGGGGCCGCAGATACGCAGTATTTT; CDR3: CASSLGYQAEGAADTQYF
V: TRBV27; J: TRBJ2-1; size: NA; D: TRBD2; DNA: TGTGCCAGCAGTTCGTCGGGGGGGGAGCAGTTCTTC; CDR3: CASSSSGGEQFF
V: TRBV19; J: TRBJ1-1; size: NA; D: NA; DNA: TGTGCCAGTAGTATTACGGGGAACACTGAAGCTTTCTTT; CDR3: CASSITGNTEAFF
V: TRBV11-2; J: TRBJ2-3; size: NA; D: TRBD2; DNA: TGTGCCAGCAGCTTATCAGCGGGGGCCCCCAGCACAGATACGCAGTATTTT; CDR3: CASSLSAGAPSTDTQYF
V: TRBV7-9; J: TRBJ2-6; size: few; D: NA; DNA: TGTGCCAGCAGCTTATCTAGCAGGGAAAATTCTGGGGCCAACGTCCTGACTTTC; CDR3: CASSLSSRENSGANVLTF
V: TRBV7-9; J: TRBJ2-1; size: NA; D: TRBD2; DNA: TGTGCCAGCAGCTTAGTGGGCGGGAGGGAGGAGCAGTTCTTC; CDR3: CASSLVGGREEQFF
V: TRBV6-6; J: TRBJ1-3; size: once; D: NA; DNA: TGTGCCAGCAGTTACTCGTCTCCCTCTGGAAACACCATATATTTT; CDR3: CASSYSSPSGNTIYF
V: TRBV27; J: TRBJ2-2; size: few; D: TRBD2; DNA: TGTGCCAGCAGTTCCCCGACTAGCGGCTTCACCGGGGAGCTGTTTTTT; CDR3: CASSSPTSGFTGELFF
V: TRBV5-1; J: TRBJ1-1; size: NA; D: TRBD1; DNA: TGCGCCAGTCGACAGGGGAACACTGAAGCTTTCTTT; CDR3: CASRQGNTEAFF
V: TRBV28; J: TRBJ1-5; size: medium-sized; D: TRBD1; DNA: TGTGCCAGCAGTTCCCGACAGGGGATCAGCCAGCCCCAGCATTTT; CDR3: CASSSRQGISQPQHF
V: TRBV19; J: TRBJ1-5; size: NA; D: TRBD1; DNA: TGTGCCAGTACCCCGACAGGGTATAGCAATCAGCCCCAGCATTTT; CDR3: CASTPTGYSNQPQHF